Sequencing of this T cell receptor (beta chain) was carried out in a study of T cells in Graves' hyperthyroidism and ophthalmopathy. As for the study in general: Sampling of peripheral blood happened at initial diagnosis, prior to any treatment.

The PBMCs studied were ones that came from about 10 ml fresh peripheral blood. The CDR3 regions of TCR beta were amplified from RNA transcripts. HTBI primers were employed in a first-round RT-PCR of the TCR CDR3. TCRdb re-called the multiplex PCR reads through MiXCR, storing one row per CDR3 protein. The top ten clones hold approximately 50% of a sample with 490,000 or so distinct CDR3 sequences, just under 20% of them seen once. The source is a man aged 40-49 years with Graves' ophthalmopathy. Sequenced material: blood.

This CDR3 is CASSLVLVGSQETQYF. In DNA, the CDR3 is TGTGCCAGCAGCTTAGTTTTGGTGGGTTCGCAAGAGACCCAGTACTTC. The chain joins TRBV7-9 to TRBJ2-5; D uncertain. This CDR3 spans 16 amino acids. Trimming took off 1 base at V and 2 bases at J, with 14 bases between the two ends. Germline-derived CDR1 and CDR2 are SEHNR and FQNEAQ (reference sequence). Drawing the rest from reference TRBV7-9 and TRBJ2-5, the complete variable domain is DTGVSQNPRHKITKRGQNVTFRCDPISEHNRLYWYRQTLGQGPEFLTYFQNEAQLEKSRLLSDRFSAERPKGSFSTLEIQRTEQGDSAMYLCASSLVLVGSQETQYFGPGTRLLVL.